This entry lists 8 T cell receptor beta chains sequenced from one sample in a study of blood T cells in healthy people across ages. Combining a sample-barcoded 5' primer with a J-beta primer mix, a second PCR ran for 7 to 11 cycles. TCRdb itself ran the 5' RACE reads through MiXCR, one entry per CDR3 protein. Seen here are 630,000 or so distinct CDR3 sequences, approximately 31% observed once, and the top ten hold 15%. Sequencing used blood. Receptor source: a woman aged 80 or over in good health.

At least ten counts were recorded for this clonotype. The genes are TRBV28 and TRBJ2-6; 8 bases are shared with TRBD1. The germline V gene encodes CDR1 MDHEN and CDR2 SYDVKM. There are 17 residues in the CDR3. The V gene end was trimmed by 5 bases and the J gene end by 0 bases; junction bases not matched to a gene: 6. The CDR3 loop reads CASSPGQARSGANVLTF. The CDR3 DNA reads as TGTGCCAGCAGTCCGGGACAGGCTCGCTCTGGGGCCAACGTCCTGACTTTC.

With respect to this clonotype: A much larger clone differs by one base, so this may be a read error. V is TRBV7-9 and J is TRBJ1-5; D is undetermined. Looked up from germline, CDR1 is SEHNR and CDR2 is FQNEAQ (reference sequence). The CDR3 runs 12 residues. The CDR3 nucleotides are TGTACCAGCAGCTCGGATTATCAGCCCCAGCATTTT. Protein sequence: CTSSSDYQPQHF.

The chain carries TRBV6-5 and TRBJ2-2, with 7 bases that match TRBD2. Trimming at V came to 0 bases and at J to 4 bases, leaving 8 bases not matched to a gene. The CDR3 totals 17 residues. The germline gives CDR1 MNHEY, CDR2 SVGAGI. CDR3 in amino acids: CASSYSGRGGSTGELFF. CDR3 bases: TGTGCCAGCAGTTACTCAGGGCGGGGAGGGTCCACCGGGGAGCTGTTTTTT.

This chain uses TRBV20-1 with TRBJ1-5; TRBD1 might be the D (5 bases). The germline gives CDR1 DFQATT, CDR2 SNEGSKA (reference sequence). Trimming removed 6 bases at V and 0 bases at J, with 24 bases between. This CDR3 is built from 18 residues. The CDR3 region is CSARRGLGNLDSNQPQHF. Here the CDR3 DNA reads TGCAGTGCGCGCCGGGGCCTCGGGAATCTCGATAGCAATCAGCCCCAGCATTTT.

This clonotype showed up just a few times. The gene calls are TRBV6-2 or TRBV6-3 and TRBJ1-1; perhaps TRBD1 as D (6 bases). The V gene's germline CDR1 is MNHEY and CDR2 SVGEGT. The length of the CDR3 is 14 residues. V lost 1 base and J 6 bases, leaving 12 bases between the germline ends. Here the CDR3 reads CASSYWKTGPEAFF. CDR3 nucleotides: TGTGCCAGCAGTTACTGGAAGACAGGCCCTGAAGCTTTCTTT.

The chain is built from TRBV6-2 or TRBV6-3 and TRBJ1-1; D is uncertain. CDR1 MNHEY and CDR2 SVGEGT come from the germline V gene. Trimming stripped 2 bases from V and 11 bases from J, with 12 bases between. There are 12 residues in the CDR3. CDR3 bases: TGTGCCAGCAGTTACAAGTACAGATCGGCTTTCTTT. It encodes CASSYKYRSAFF.

This clonotype appeared many times. J is TRBJ2-3 and V is TRBV30, with TRBD2 as a possible D gene (6 bases). V was cut by 2 bases and J by 10 bases, with 10 bases left in between. Per germline, CDR1 GTSNPN and CDR2 SVGIG (reference sequence). The CDR3 is 11 amino acids. The CDR3 DNA reads as TGTGCCTGGAGTCAGAGGGAGGCGCAGTATTTT. As protein: CAWSQREAQYF.

This clonotype was seen only once. Possible read error: a much larger clone is one base away. The gene calls are TRBV3-1 and TRBJ2-1, with TRBD2 identical over 12 bases. In germline, CDR1 is LGHDT, CDR2 YNNKEL (reference sequence). V lost 4 bases and J lost 13; bases outside the gene matches: 14. This CDR3 contains 16 residues. The CDR3 here is CASSLTTSGGRETQFF. CDR3 DNA: TGTGCCAGCAGCCTTACAACTAGCGGGGGGCGAGAGACCCAGTTCTTC.